Detailed here is one T cell receptor (beta chain). The antigen is undetermined. Germline lookup yields CDR1 MNHNS and CDR2 SASEGT. The CDR3 totals 17 residues. Trimming removed 7 bases from V and 1 base from J; junction bases left unmatched: 10. Healthy bone marrow donors made up the donor group. These donors counted as nominally healthy when sampled, but unrecorded immune exposures were likely. The data belong to a study of cytomegalovirus exposure and HLA in healthy donors. Study-wide results and limits: According to a later analysis, most TCR beta chains associated with CMV appeared HLA-restricted. Some V segments could not be told apart, so they were left out, TRBV6-2 and TRBV6-3 among them.

The PCR had 60 Vbeta and 13 Jbeta primers. Data came from immunoSEQ multiplex PCR; TCRdb stores just in-frame clones and leaves some out. The sample has some 60,000 clones, 85% seen once. This TCR was recovered from a female donor in good health and CMV-seronegative. Sequencing input: PBMCs. The chain uses TRBV6-1 and TRBJ1-5; TRBD1 agrees at 10 bases. CDR3 amino acids: CASIEVRDRGSNQPQHF. CDR3 bases: TGTGCCAGCATTGAGGTCCGGGACAGGGGAAGCAATCAGCCCCAGCATTTT.